This T cell receptor (beta chain) stems from a study of graft-versus-host responses after intestinal transplantation. Looking at the study overall: Recipients had transplants, and these were multivisceral, liver-intestinal, or isolated intestinal.

Germline CDR1 SGHVS, CDR2 FNYEAQ. V lost 4 bases and J 1 base, leaving 5 bases between the germline ends. The CDR3 length is 13 residues. Only in-frame clones appear in the TCRdb table, and some are missing; sequencing was by immunoSEQ multiplex PCR. The data contain more than 95,000 clones, roughly 87% of them singletons. Concerning this clone itself: Antigen unknown.

Findings and limits, study-wide: Peak circulating GvH clone levels were associated with early post-transplant HvG declines. Allograft clonal ratios (graft-versus-host to host-versus-graft) were high in patients who had graft-donor T cell macrochimerism.

The TCR sequence derives from a human donor who received an intestinal transplant. J is TRBJ2-1 and V is TRBV7-6; D is unresolved. The starting material was unstimulated CD4+ T cells sorted from spleen or lymph node cells, obtained before intestinal transplant. The CDR3 loop reads CASSSGSYNEQFF. For the CDR3, the DNA is TGTGCCAGCAGCTCCGGGTCCTACAATGAGCAGTTCTTC.